This entry features one T cell receptor beta chain sequence. Its antigen is unidentified. The data stem from a study of blood T cells in healthy people across ages. About the study: About one barcoded beta molecule per two T cells was the capture yield of template switching.

Whole-study findings and limits: Estimates of diversity drawn from one million T cells were considered underestimates. Older age went with lower TCR beta diversity per million T cells, in a roughly linear way.

Trimming removed 8 bases at V and 4 bases at J, with 11 bases between. Per germline, CDR1 WSHSY and CDR2 SAAADI. This CDR3 is built from 12 residues. Primed by a sample-barcoded 5' primer and a J-beta primer mix, a second PCR proceeded for about 6 to 11 cycles. TCRdb re-called the 5' RACE reads with MiXCR, one entry per CDR3 protein. The sample has around 1.5 million distinct CDR3 sequences; 30% to 40% are singletons. The chain uses TRBV10-2 and TRBJ1-2; D not resolved. The specimen sequenced was blood. The receptor comes from a woman aged 25 to 45 in good health. CDR3 in DNA: TGCGCCAGCCTGCGGGATTCCTATGGCTACACCTTC. Its translation: CASLRDSYGYTF.